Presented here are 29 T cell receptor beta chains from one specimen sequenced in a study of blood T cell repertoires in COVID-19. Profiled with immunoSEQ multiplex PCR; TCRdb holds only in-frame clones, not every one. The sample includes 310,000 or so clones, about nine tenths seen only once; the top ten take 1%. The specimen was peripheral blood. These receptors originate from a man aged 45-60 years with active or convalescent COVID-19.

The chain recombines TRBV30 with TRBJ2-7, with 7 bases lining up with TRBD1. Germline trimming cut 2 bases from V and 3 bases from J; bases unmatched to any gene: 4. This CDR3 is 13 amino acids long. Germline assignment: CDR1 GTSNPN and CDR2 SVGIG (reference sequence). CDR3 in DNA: TGTGCCTGGAGTTTGACAGGGTACTACGAGCAGTACTTC. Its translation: CAWSLTGYYEQYF. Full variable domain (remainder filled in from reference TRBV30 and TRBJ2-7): SQTIHQWPATLVQPVGSPLSLECTVEGTSNPNLYWYRQAAGRGLQLLFYSVGIGQISSEVPQNLSASRPQDRQFILSSKKLLLSDSGFYLCAWSLTGYYEQYFGPGTRLTVT.

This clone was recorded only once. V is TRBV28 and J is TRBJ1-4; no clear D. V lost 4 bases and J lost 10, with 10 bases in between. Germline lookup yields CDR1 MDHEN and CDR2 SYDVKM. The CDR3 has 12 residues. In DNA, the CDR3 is TGTGCCAGCAGTTCTCAGAGAGGAAAACTGTTTTTT. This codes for CASSSQRGKLFF.

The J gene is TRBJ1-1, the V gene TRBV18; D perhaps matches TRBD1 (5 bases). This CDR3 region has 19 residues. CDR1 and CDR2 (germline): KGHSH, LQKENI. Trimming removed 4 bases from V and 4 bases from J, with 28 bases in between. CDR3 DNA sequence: TGTGCCAGCTCACTAAGCGCCCTCTCAACAGGTGGGGTTGTCACTGAAGCTTTCTTT. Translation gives CASSLSALSTGGVVTEAFF.

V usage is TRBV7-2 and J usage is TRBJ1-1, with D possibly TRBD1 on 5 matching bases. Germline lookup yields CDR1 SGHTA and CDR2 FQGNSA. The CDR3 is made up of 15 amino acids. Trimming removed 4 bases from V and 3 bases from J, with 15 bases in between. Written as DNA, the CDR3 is TGTGCCAGCAGCTCCTTTCCGACAGACCACACTGAAGCTTTCTTT. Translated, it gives CASSSFPTDHTEAFF.

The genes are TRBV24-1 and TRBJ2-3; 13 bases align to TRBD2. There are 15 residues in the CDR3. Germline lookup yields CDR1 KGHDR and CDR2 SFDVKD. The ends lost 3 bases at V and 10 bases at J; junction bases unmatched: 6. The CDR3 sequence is CATSDPRTSGSAQYF. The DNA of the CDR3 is TGTGCCACCAGTGATCCCCGGACTAGCGGGAGCGCGCAGTATTTT.

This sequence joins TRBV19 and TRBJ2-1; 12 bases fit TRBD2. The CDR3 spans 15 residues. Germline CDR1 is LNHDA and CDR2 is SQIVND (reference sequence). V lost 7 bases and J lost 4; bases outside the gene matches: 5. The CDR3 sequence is CASIRTSGTYNEQFF. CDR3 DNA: TGTGCCAGTATTAGGACTAGCGGGACGTACAATGAGCAGTTCTTC.

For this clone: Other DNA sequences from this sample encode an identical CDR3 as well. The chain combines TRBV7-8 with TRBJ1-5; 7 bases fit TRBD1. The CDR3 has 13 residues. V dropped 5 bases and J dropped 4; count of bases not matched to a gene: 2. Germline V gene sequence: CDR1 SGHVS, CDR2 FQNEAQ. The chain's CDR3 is CASSTGVNQPQHF. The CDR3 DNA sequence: TGTGCCAGCAGCACAGGGGTTAATCAGCCCCAGCATTTT.

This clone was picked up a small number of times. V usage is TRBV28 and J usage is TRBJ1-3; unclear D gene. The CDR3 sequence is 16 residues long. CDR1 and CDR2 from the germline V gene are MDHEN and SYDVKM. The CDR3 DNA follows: TGTGCGACCCACGGAGGGTACAGTAACTCTGGAAACACCATATATTTT. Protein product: CATHGGYSNSGNTIYF.

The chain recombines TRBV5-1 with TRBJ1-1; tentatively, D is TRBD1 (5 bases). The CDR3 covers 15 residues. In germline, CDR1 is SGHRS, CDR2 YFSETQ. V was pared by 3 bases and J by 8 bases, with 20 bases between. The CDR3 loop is CASSWVGEGGTEAFF. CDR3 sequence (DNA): TGCGCCAGCAGCTGGGTGGGGGAGGGAGGTACCGAAGCTTTCTTT.

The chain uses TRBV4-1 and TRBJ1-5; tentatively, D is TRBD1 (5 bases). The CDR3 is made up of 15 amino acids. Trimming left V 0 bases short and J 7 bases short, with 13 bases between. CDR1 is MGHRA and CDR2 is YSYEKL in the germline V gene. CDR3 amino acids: CASSQDWGSVQPQHF. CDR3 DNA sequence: TGCGCCAGCAGCCAAGATTGGGGCAGTGTGCAGCCCCAGCATTTT.

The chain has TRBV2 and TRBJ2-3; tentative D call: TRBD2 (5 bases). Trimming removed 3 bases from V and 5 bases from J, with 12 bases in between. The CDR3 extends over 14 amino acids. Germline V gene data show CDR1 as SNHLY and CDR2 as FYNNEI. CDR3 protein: CASSEEVRGDTQYF. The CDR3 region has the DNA TGTGCCAGCAGTGAGGAGGTCCGGGGAGATACGCAGTATTTT.

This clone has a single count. The CDR3 DNA follows: TGTGCCTGGAGTGTACTGGGACAGGGGAACACTGAAGCTTTCTTT. Its protein is CAWSVLGQGNTEAFF. The chain recombines TRBV30 with TRBJ1-1; 9 nucleotides agree with TRBD1. Germline V gene data show CDR1 as GTSNPN and CDR2 as SVGIG (reference sequence). The CDR3 loop spans 15 amino acids. Losses at the gene ends were 0 bases for V and 1 base for J; bases not matched to a gene: 3.

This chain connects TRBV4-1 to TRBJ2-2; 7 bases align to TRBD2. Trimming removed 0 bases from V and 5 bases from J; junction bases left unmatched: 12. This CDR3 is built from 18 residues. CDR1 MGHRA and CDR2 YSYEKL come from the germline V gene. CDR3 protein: CASSQDPQSAGDTGELFF. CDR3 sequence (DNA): TGCGCCAGCAGCCAAGATCCCCAGTCTGCGGGAGATACCGGGGAGCTGTTTTTT.

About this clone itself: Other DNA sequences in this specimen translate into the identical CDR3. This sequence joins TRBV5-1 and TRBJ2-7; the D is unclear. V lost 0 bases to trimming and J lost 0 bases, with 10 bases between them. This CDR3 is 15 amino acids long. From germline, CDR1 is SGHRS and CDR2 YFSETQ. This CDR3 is CASSLAAGSSYEQYF. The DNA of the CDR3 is TGCGCCAGCAGCTTGGCCGCAGGAAGCTCCTACGAGCAGTACTTC. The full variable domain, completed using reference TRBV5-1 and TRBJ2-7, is KAGVTQTPRYLIKTRGQQVTLSCSPISGHRSVSWYQQTPGQGLQFLFEYFSETQRNKGNFPGRFSGRQFSNSRSEMNVSTLELGDSALYLCASSLAAGSSYEQYFGPGTRLTVT.

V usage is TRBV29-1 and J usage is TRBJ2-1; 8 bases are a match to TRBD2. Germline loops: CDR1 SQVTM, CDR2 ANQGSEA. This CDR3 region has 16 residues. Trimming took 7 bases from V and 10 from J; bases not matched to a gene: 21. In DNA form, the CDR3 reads TGCAGCGCGACCGCAACGACTAGCGTCACAGCCAGAGAGCAGTTCTTC. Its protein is CSATATTSVTAREQFF.

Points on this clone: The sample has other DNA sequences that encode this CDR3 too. CDR3 sequence: CASSISDRQETQYF. The CDR3 DNA follows: TGTGCCAGTAGTATATCTGACAGGCAAGAGACCCAGTACTTC. The genes are TRBV19 and TRBJ2-5; a possible D gene is TRBD1 (6 bases). Germline CDR1 LNHDA, CDR2 SQIVND (reference sequence). CDR3 length equals 14 residues. Trimming shortened V by 2 bases and J by 2 bases, and 9 bases separated the two germline ends.

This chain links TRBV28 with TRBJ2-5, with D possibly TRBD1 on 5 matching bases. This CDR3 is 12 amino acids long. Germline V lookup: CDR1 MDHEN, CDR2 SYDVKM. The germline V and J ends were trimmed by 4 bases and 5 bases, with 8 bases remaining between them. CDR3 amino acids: CASSSTAETQYF. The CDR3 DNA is TGTGCCAGCAGTTCGACAGCTGAGACCCAGTACTTC.

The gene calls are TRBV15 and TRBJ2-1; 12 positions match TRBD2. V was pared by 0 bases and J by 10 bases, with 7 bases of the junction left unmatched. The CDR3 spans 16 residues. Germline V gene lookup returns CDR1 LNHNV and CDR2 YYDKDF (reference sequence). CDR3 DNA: TGTGCCACCAGCAGAGATTTGACTAGCGGGAGCAGAGAGCAGTTCTTC. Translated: CATSRDLTSGSREQFF.

This chain's CDR3 is CASKGYGGIQADTQYF. The CDR3 DNA follows: TGTGCCAGCAAAGGGTACGGAGGGATTCAAGCAGATACGCAGTATTTT. The gene calls are TRBV27 and TRBJ2-3; the D gene is possibly TRBD2 (6 bases). The ends were cut back, 7 bases at V and 4 bases at J, with 21 bases in the middle. Germline lookup yields CDR1 MNHEY and CDR2 SMNVEV (reference sequence). The CDR3 is 16 residues long.

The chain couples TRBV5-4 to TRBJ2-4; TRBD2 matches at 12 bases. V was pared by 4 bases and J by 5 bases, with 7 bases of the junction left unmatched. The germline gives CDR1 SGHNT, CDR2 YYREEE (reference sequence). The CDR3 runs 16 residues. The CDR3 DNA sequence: TGTGCCAGCAGCCCTAGCGGGGGGGAGGGCGAAAACATTCAGTACTTC. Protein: CASSPSGGEGENIQYF.

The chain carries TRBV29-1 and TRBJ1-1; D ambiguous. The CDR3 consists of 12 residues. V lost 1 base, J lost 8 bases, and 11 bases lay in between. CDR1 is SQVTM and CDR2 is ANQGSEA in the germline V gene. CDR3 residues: CSVEVNRGEAFF. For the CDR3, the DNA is TGCAGCGTTGAAGTAAATCGAGGGGAAGCTTTCTTT.

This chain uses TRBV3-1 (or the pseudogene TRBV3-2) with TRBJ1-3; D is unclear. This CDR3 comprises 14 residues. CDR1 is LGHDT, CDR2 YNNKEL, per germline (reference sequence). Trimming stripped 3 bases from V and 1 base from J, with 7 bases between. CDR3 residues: CASSQEASGNTIYF. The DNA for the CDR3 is TGTGCCAGCAGCCAGGAGGCTTCTGGAAACACCATATATTTT.

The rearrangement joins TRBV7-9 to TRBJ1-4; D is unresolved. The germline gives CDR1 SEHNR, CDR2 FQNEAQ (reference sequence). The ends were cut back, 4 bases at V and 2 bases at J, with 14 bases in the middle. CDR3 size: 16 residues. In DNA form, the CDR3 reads TGTGCCAGCAGCTCCCCCAGACGGGAGACTAATGAAAAACTGTTTTTT. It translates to CASSSPRRETNEKLFF.

This CDR3 reads CASSPPQTGGVQPQHF. The CDR3 DNA reads as TGTGCCAGCTCACCACCTCAAACAGGGGGGGTTCAGCCCCAGCATTTT. The gene calls are TRBV18 and TRBJ1-5; 8 bases align to TRBD1. This CDR3 has 16 amino acids. The V segment lost 0 bases and the J segment 6 bases; nucleotides outside the gene matches: 7. Germline V gene sequence: CDR1 KGHSH, CDR2 LQKENI.

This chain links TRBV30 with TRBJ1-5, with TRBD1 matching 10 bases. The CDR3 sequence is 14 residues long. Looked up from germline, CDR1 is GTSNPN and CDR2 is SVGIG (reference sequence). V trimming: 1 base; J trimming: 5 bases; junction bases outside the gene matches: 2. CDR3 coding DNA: TGTGCCTGGAGTGCCGGGACAGGGGATCAGCCCCAGCATTTT. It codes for CAWSAGTGDQPQHF.

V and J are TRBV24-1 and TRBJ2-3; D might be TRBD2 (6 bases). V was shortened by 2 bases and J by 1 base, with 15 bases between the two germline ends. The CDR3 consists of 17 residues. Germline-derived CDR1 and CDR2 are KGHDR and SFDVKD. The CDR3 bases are TGTGCCACCAGTGATTCCCTCGGCGGGGACGGCACAGATACGCAGTATTTT. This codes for CATSDSLGGDGTDTQYF.

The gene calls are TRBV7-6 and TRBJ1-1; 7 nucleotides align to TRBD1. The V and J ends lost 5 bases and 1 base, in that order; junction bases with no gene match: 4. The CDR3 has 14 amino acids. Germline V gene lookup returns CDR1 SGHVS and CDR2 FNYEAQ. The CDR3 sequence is CASSPTGTNTEAFF. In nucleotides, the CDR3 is TGTGCCAGCAGCCCGACAGGGACGAACACTGAAGCTTTCTTT. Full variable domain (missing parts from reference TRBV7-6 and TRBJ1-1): GAGVSQSPRYKVTKRGQDVALRCDPISGHVSLYWYRQALGQGPEFLTYFNYEAQQDKSGLPNDRFSAERPEGSISTLTIQRTEQRDSAMYRCASSPTGTNTEAFFGQGTRLTVV.

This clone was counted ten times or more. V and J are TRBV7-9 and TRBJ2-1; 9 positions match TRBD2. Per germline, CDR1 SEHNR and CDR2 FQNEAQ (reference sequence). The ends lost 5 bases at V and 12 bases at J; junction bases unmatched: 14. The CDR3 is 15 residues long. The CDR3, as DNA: TGTGCCAGCAGCGGTAGCGGGGGCCTGCTAGAGAGGCAGTTCTTC. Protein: CASSGSGGLLERQFF.

Here the CDR3 reads CASSLDWRRSSGNTIYF. CDR3 nucleotides: TGTGCCAGCAGCTTAGATTGGAGGCGATCCTCTGGAAACACCATATATTTT. V gene TRBV11-3 combines with J gene TRBJ1-3; the D is unclear. Germline CDR1 SGHNT, CDR2 YENEEA. This CDR3 spans 17 amino acids. Trimming stripped 0 bases from V and 0 bases from J, with 12 bases between.